Below are 25 T cell receptor beta chains sequenced from a single sample in a study of cytomegalovirus exposure and HLA in healthy donors. PCR involved 60 Vbeta and 13 Jbeta primers. The protocol was immunoSEQ multiplex PCR, while the TCRdb copy is restricted to in-frame clones and leaves out a portion. Among fewer than 150,000 clones, 73% were seen once, and the ten largest hold 13% to 15%. The sequencing sample was made of PBMCs. These TCRs come from a human donor in good health.

V and J are TRBV5-4 and TRBJ1-2, with a tentative D call TRBD1 (5 bases). Germline V gives CDR1 SGHNT, CDR2 YYREEE (reference sequence). Between the trimmed V and J ends, which lost 6 bases and 3 bases, there was a span of 15 bases. The CDR3 loop spans 14 amino acids. This CDR3 is CASISSGGDYGYTF. The CDR3 coding sequence is TGTGCCAGCATTTCCTCGGGGGGGGACTATGGCTACACCTTC. Based on the CDR3 plus reference TRBV5-4 and TRBJ1-2, the full variable domain is ETGVTQSPTHLIKTRGQQVTLRCSSQSGHNTVSWYQQALGQGPQFIFQYYREEENGRGNFPPRFSGLQFPNYSSELNVNALELDDSALYLCASISSGGDYGYTFGSGTRLTVV.

V gene TRBV19 combines with J gene TRBJ1-1; D is unresolved. CDR3 size: 14 residues. The V end was cut by 5 bases, the J end by 5 bases, with 15 bases between. Germline CDR1 is LNHDA and CDR2 is SQIVND (reference sequence). For the CDR3, the DNA is TGTGCCAGTAGTGCGGGATTGGTCGGGACTGAAGCTTTCTTT. It yields the protein CASSAGLVGTEAFF.

The V and J genes are TRBV5-4 and TRBJ2-1; a possible D gene is TRBD2 (7 bases). Trimming took off 2 bases at V and 6 bases at J, with 12 bases between the two ends. There are 14 residues in the CDR3. Per germline, CDR1 SGHNT and CDR2 YYREEE (reference sequence). The CDR3 bases are TGTGCCAGCAGCTTCGGGGGGCCGGGCAATGAGCAGTTCTTC. Residues: CASSFGGPGNEQFF. Full variable domain (missing parts from reference TRBV5-4 and TRBJ2-1): ETGVTQSPTHLIKTRGQQVTLRCSSQSGHNTVSWYQQALGQGPQFIFQYYREEENGRGNFPPRFSGLQFPNYSSELNVNALELDDSALYLCASSFGGPGNEQFFGPGTRLTVL.

The chain is built from TRBV2 and TRBJ2-5, with a tentative D call TRBD2 (6 bases). Germline loops: CDR1 SNHLY, CDR2 FYNNEI. Trimming took off 6 bases at V and 4 bases at J, with 36 bases between the two ends. The CDR3 runs to 21 residues. The CDR3 spells CASSRGRREGVGIAVAETQYF. The CDR3 DNA reads as TGTGCCAGCAGCCGCGGAAGGCGAGAGGGCGTTGGGATAGCGGTTGCAGAGACCCAGTACTTC.

The chain uses TRBV29-1 and TRBJ1-1, with 9 nucleotides matching TRBD1. Germline CDR1 and CDR2: SQVTM and ANQGSEA. V shed 4 bases, J shed 5 bases, and the junction held 8 bases outside the gene matches. This CDR3 has 14 residues. As DNA, the CDR3 is TGCAGCGTTGGCCTGGGACAGGGTGATACTGAAGCTTTCTTT. Translating it yields CSVGLGQGDTEAFF.

This chain connects TRBV5-5 to TRBJ2-5; D perhaps matches TRBD1 (6 bases). Germline V gene lookup returns CDR1 SGHKS and CDR2 YYEKEE (reference sequence). V gave up 2 bases and J gave up 14 bases, with 16 bases separating them. This CDR3 is built from 12 residues. The chain's CDR3 is CASSLGGSEGYF. In DNA, the CDR3 is TGTGCCAGCAGCTTAGGGGGAAGCGAGGGATACTTC.

The sample holds a few counts of this clone. The chain has TRBV9 and TRBJ1-1; D is unclear. CDR3 length: 16 residues. The V end lost 0 bases, the J end lost 1 base, and 13 bases lay between the germline ends. Germline CDR1 SGDLS, CDR2 YYNGEE. The CDR3: CASSVGAGRENTEAFF. In DNA form, the CDR3 reads TGTGCCAGCAGCGTAGGCGCCGGGAGGGAGAACACTGAAGCTTTCTTT.

This rearrangement joins TRBV6-5 to TRBJ2-5; D is possibly TRBD2 (5 bases). Germline lookup yields CDR1 MNHEY and CDR2 SVGAGI. This CDR3 spans 14 amino acids. Trimming removed 4 bases from V and 1 base from J, with 10 bases in between. DNA for the CDR3: TGTGCCAGCAGTTTCGACCGGGGCCAAGAGACCCAGTACTTC. It specifies CASSFDRGQETQYF.

The chain links TRBV7-9 to TRBJ2-2, with D possibly TRBD2 on 5 matching bases. V was trimmed by 1 base and J by 6 bases, leaving 6 bases between them. This CDR3 is 13 amino acids long. Germline lookup yields CDR1 SEHNR and CDR2 FQNEAQ (reference sequence). As DNA, the CDR3 is TGTGCCAGCAGCTTAGGGGGAGCCGGGGAGCTGTTTTTT. This encodes CASSLGGAGELFF. The full variable domain, in which reference TRBV7-9 and TRBJ2-2 provide the parts outside the CDR3, is DTGVSQNPRHKITKRGQNVTFRCDPISEHNRLYWYRQTLGQGPEFLTYFQNEAQLEKSRLLSDRFSAERPKGSFSTLEIQRTEQGDSAMYLCASSLGGAGELFFGEGSRLTVL.

The chain couples TRBV20-1 to TRBJ2-3; tentatively, D is TRBD2 (5 bases). V lost 6 bases, J lost 7 bases, and 11 bases lay in between. The CDR3 is 11 residues long. Per the germline V gene, CDR1 is DFQATT and CDR2 is SNEGSKA (reference sequence). The CDR3, as DNA: TGCAGTGCGGGGAGCCGGAATACGCAGTATTTT. Translated, it gives CSAGSRNTQYF.

The chain employs TRBV7-3 and TRBJ2-1; 9 nucleotides match TRBD2. Losses at the gene ends were 1 base for V and 10 bases for J; bases not matched to a gene: 11. The germline gives CDR1 SGHTA, CDR2 FQGTGA. This CDR3 is built from 16 residues. CDR3 sequence reads: CASSLSLAGPQGEQFF. CDR3 nucleotides: TGTGCCAGCAGCTTAAGTCTAGCGGGGCCCCAGGGGGAGCAGTTCTTC.

This clone was detected a few times. The chain joins TRBV7-8 to TRBJ1-4, with TRBD1 identical over 8 bases. The ends lost 1 base at V and 4 bases at J; junction bases unmatched: 8. Germline V gene data show CDR1 as SGHVS and CDR2 as FQNEAQ. This CDR3 contains 17 residues. The CDR3 loop reads CASSLVGGQAYNEKLFF. In DNA form, the CDR3 reads TGTGCCAGCAGCTTAGTAGGGGGACAGGCATATAATGAAAAACTGTTTTTT.

In this sample, this clone turned up once. The chain is built from TRBV5-4 and TRBJ1-1; D possibly corresponds to TRBD1 (6 bases). This CDR3 spans 14 amino acids. Trimming took off 0 bases at V and 4 bases at J, with 10 bases between the two ends. Germline CDR1 reads SGHNT; CDR2 reads YYREEE (reference sequence). The CDR3 coding sequence is TGTGCCAGCAGCTTGGTAGGGGGAATCACTGAAGCTTTCTTT. It encodes CASSLVGGITEAFF. The full variable domain, its missing parts supplied by reference TRBV5-4 and TRBJ1-1, is ETGVTQSPTHLIKTRGQQVTLRCSSQSGHNTVSWYQQALGQGPQFIFQYYREEENGRGNFPPRFSGLQFPNYSSELNVNALELDDSALYLCASSLVGGITEAFFGQGTRLTVV.

The V and J genes are TRBV23-1 and TRBJ1-3, with 8 positions matching TRBD1. TRBV23-1 has ORF status, its function being uncertain. The CDR3 contains 15 residues. Trimming cost V 8 bases and J 3 bases; bases outside gene matches: 9. The CDR3 nucleotides are TGCGCCAGCGGCCAACAGGGGGATGGTGGAAACACCATATATTTT. Translating it yields CASGQQGDGGNTIYF.

The chain joins TRBV4-1 to TRBJ1-6, with D maybe TRBD1 (5 bases). CDR3 length: 17 amino acids. V lost 0 bases to trimming and J lost 0 bases, with 9 bases between them. CDR1 is MGHRA, CDR2 YSYEKL, per germline. Here the CDR3 DNA reads TGCGCCAGCAGCCAAGATTGGACACACTCCTATAATTCACCCCTCCACTTT. Protein sequence: CASSQDWTHSYNSPLHF.

Only one count was recorded for this clone. The chain links TRBV2 to TRBJ2-1; no clear D. The CDR3 consists of 12 residues. With 7 bases removed from V and 0 bases from J, the gap between germline ends came to 4 bases. Germline assignment: CDR1 SNHLY and CDR2 FYNNEI. CDR3 sequence reads: CASMRSYNEQFF. The CDR3 DNA sequence: TGTGCCAGCATGCGCTCCTACAATGAGCAGTTCTTC.

This clone was observed a single time. This chain links TRBV11-1 with TRBJ2-1; no definite D call. CDR3 size: 16 residues. In germline, CDR1 is SGHAT, CDR2 FQDESV (reference sequence). The ends were cut back, 5 bases at V and 5 bases at J, with 19 bases in the middle. CDR3 DNA: TGTGCCAGCAGCCAGCCCGGAGCACGCGAAAACAATGAGCAGTTCTTC. This codes for CASSQPGARENNEQFF.

V and J are TRBV6-1 and TRBJ2-7, with 7 bases lining up with TRBD1. From germline, CDR1 is MNHNS and CDR2 SASEGT. The CDR3 consists of 14 residues. V was pared by 5 bases and J by 7 bases, with 11 bases of the junction left unmatched. The CDR3 region has the DNA TGTGCCAGCAGTCCGGGACAGTGGGTAGGGGAGCAGTACTTC. Amino acids: CASSPGQWVGEQYF.

The chain carries TRBV2 and TRBJ1-1; 7 bases fit TRBD1. Germline loops: CDR1 SNHLY, CDR2 FYNNEI. V lost 5 bases to trimming and J lost 4 bases; unmatched junction nucleotides: 7. The CDR3 totals 14 residues. For the CDR3, the DNA is TGTGCCAGCAGTACGGACAGGTCGGTCACTGAAGCTTTCTTT. Amino acids: CASSTDRSVTEAFF.

J is TRBJ2-1 and V is TRBV7-9, with TRBD2 matching 14 bases. V shed 6 bases and J 8 bases; nucleotides not matched to a gene: 6. The length of the CDR3 is 15 residues. Germline assignment: CDR1 SEHNR and CDR2 FQNEAQ (reference sequence). The CDR3 loop reads CASSSGTSGRDEQFF. In nucleotides, the CDR3 is TGTGCCAGCAGTTCCGGGACTAGCGGGAGAGATGAGCAGTTCTTC.

The rearrangement joins TRBV2 to TRBJ1-1, with 8 bases aligning to TRBD1. Germline assignment: CDR1 SNHLY and CDR2 FYNNEI. The CDR3 is 14 residues long. With 8 bases clipped from V and 1 base from J, the junction kept 6 bases outside the gene matches. CDR3 sequence: CASGVRGQNTEAFF. The DNA of the CDR3 is TGTGCCAGCGGGGTCAGGGGGCAGAACACTGAAGCTTTCTTT.

The chain recombines TRBV7-3 with TRBJ2-2; 9 bases align to TRBD1. Unmatched junction bases numbered 2, after V lost 5 bases and J lost 4 bases. In germline, CDR1 is SGHTA, CDR2 FQGTGA. The CDR3 loop spans 14 amino acids. CDR3 sequence reads: CASSKTGGTGELFF. In DNA form, the CDR3 reads TGTGCCAGCAGCAAGACAGGGGGCACCGGGGAGCTGTTTTTT.

J is TRBJ1-5 and V is TRBV6-6; maybe TRBD1 (6 bases). Germline assignment: CDR1 MNHNY and CDR2 SVGAGI (reference sequence). The length of the CDR3 is 12 residues. V lost 2 bases and J lost 11, with 10 bases in between. The CDR3 region is CASSYRTEAQHF. The CDR3 DNA is TGTGCCAGCAGTTACCGGACAGAAGCCCAGCATTTT.

The genes are TRBV7-8 and TRBJ2-1; 11 bases are shared with TRBD2. The junction had 12 bases not matched to a gene; V was cut back by 4 bases and J by 4 bases. The CDR3 is 18 amino acids. Germline CDR1 reads SGHVS; CDR2 reads FQNEAQ. DNA of the CDR3: TGTGCCAGCAGCTCACGCCGGTTGGGACTAGCGGCATACAATGAGCAGTTCTTC. This codes for CASSSRRLGLAAYNEQFF.

The chain employs TRBV9 and TRBJ2-1; D might be TRBD2 (6 bases). This CDR3 is 13 amino acids long. CDR1 and CDR2 from the germline V gene are SGDLS and YYNGEE. The V end was cut by 4 bases, the J end by 10 bases, with 15 bases between. CDR3 bases: TGTGCCAGCAGCCCGCGGACGCTAGCGGAGCAGTTCTTC. Translating gives CASSPRTLAEQFF.